These 16 T cell receptor beta chains were sequenced from one sample in a study of OX40 agonist ivuxolimab in advanced cancers. Assay: immunoSEQ multiplex PCR; the TCRdb copy retains only in-frame clones and omits some. The sample lists about 150,000 clones; approximately 94% were seen once. This sample comprised CD4+ or CD8+ T cells sorted from blood, obtained in a trial of the OX40 agonist ivuxolimab. These receptors originate from an adult with an advanced solid tumor such as melanoma, head and neck, liver or kidney cancer.

J is TRBJ2-7 and V is TRBV10-3, with D uncertain. V was shortened by 11 bases and J by 5 bases, with 16 bases between the two germline ends. Germline CDR1 is ENHRY and CDR2 is SYGVKD. This CDR3 spans 12 amino acids. CDR3 sequence (DNA): TGTGCCGCGAGCACACTGGCCCACGAGCAGTACTTC. It translates to CAASTLAHEQYF.

The chain couples TRBV7-2 to TRBJ2-1, with D perhaps given as TRBD1 or TRBD2 (5 bases each). The CDR3 is made up of 15 amino acids. The V gene's germline CDR1 is SGHTA and CDR2 FQGNSA. V was clipped by 3 bases and J by 2 bases, with 11 bases between them. The DNA of the CDR3 is TGTGCCAGCAGCTTTAGGGACGGGACCTACAATGAGCAGTTCTTC. As protein: CASSFRDGTYNEQFF.

This sequence joins TRBV4-1 and TRBJ2-2; D not resolved. Germline CDR1 reads MGHRA; CDR2 reads YSYEKL. The germline V and J ends were trimmed by 4 bases and 2 bases, with 11 bases remaining between them. The CDR3 is 15 amino acids. The CDR3 bases are TGCGCCAGCAGCCTCGTGGCCTTCAACACCGGGGAGCTGTTTTTT. Translated, it gives CASSLVAFNTGELFF.

J is TRBJ1-5 and V is TRBV6-5; TRBD1 might be the D (5 bases). V was cut by 6 bases and J by 5 bases, with 11 bases left in between. The CDR3 has 13 residues. From germline, CDR1 is MNHEY and CDR2 SVGAGI. The DNA for the CDR3 is TGTGCCAGCAGGCGGGACGGATATCAGCCCCAGCATTTT. It specifies CASRRDGYQPQHF.

V is TRBV5-1 and J is TRBJ1-5; D may be TRBD1 (6 bases). Per germline, CDR1 SGHRS and CDR2 YFSETQ. Between the trimmed V and J ends, which lost 4 bases and 9 bases, there was a span of 17 bases. This CDR3 region has 14 residues. The CDR3 sequence: CASSQDTEGGPQHF. DNA of the CDR3: TGCGCCAGCAGCCAAGACACGGAAGGGGGGCCCCAGCATTTT.

The V call is TRBV27, the J call TRBJ1-2, with TRBD1 identical over 8 bases. Germline V gene data show CDR1 as MNHEY and CDR2 as SMNVEV (reference sequence). The CDR3 has 15 residues. V dropped 2 bases and J dropped 0; count of bases not matched to a gene: 2. The DNA for the CDR3 is TGTGCCAGCAGTTTAGTGGGACAGGCTAACTATGGCTACACCTTC. Its protein product is CASSLVGQANYGYTF.

The chain combines TRBV27 with TRBJ1-1; TRBD1 might be the D (5 bases). Germline lookup yields CDR1 MNHEY and CDR2 SMNVEV (reference sequence). V gave up 4 bases and J gave up 1 base, with 13 bases separating them. The CDR3 has 15 amino acids. The CDR3 coding sequence is TGTGCCAGCAGTTGGACCGGGACCCCGAACACTGAAGCTTTCTTT. As protein: CASSWTGTPNTEAFF.

This chain joins TRBV7-2 and TRBJ1-3; the D is unclear. The CDR3 contains 18 residues. The V end lost 0 bases, the J end lost 0 bases, and 15 bases lay between the germline ends. Germline CDR1 reads SGHTA; CDR2 reads FQGNSA. The chain's CDR3 is CASSLAVRAMYSGNTIYF. DNA for the CDR3: TGTGCCAGCAGCTTAGCTGTCCGAGCGATGTACTCTGGAAACACCATATATTTT.

V and J are TRBV29-1 and TRBJ1-5; D perhaps matches TRBD1 (6 bases). Trimming removed 4 bases at V and 4 bases at J, with 8 bases between. The CDR3 runs 12 residues. The germline V gene has CDR1 SQVTM and CDR2 ANQGSEA. CDR3 region: CSVVGANQPQHF. In DNA, the CDR3 is TGCAGCGTTGTGGGGGCGAATCAGCCCCAGCATTTT. Supplemented by reference TRBV29-1 and TRBJ1-5, the full variable domain reads SAVISQKPSRDICQRGTSLTIQCQVDSQVTMMFWYRQQPGQSLTLIATANQGSEATYESGFVIDKFPISRPNLTFSTLTVSNMSPEDSSIYLCSVVGANQPQHFGDGTRLSIL.

The chain carries TRBV5-6 and TRBJ2-7; TRBD1 matches 9 bases. This CDR3 comprises 17 residues. From germline, CDR1 is SGHDT and CDR2 YYEEEE. V lost 4 bases, J lost 4 bases, and 15 bases stayed unmatched. The CDR3, as DNA: TGTGCCAGCAGCCCCCCAGCTGGACAGGGGATTGGGTACGAGCAGTACTTC. Residues: CASSPPAGQGIGYEQYF.

This clone was picked up one time. The V call is TRBV19, the J call TRBJ1-2; D remains unclear. V lost 5 bases to trimming and J lost 5 bases, with 6 bases between them. The CDR3 has 11 residues. In germline, CDR1 is LNHDA, CDR2 SQIVND (reference sequence). Written as DNA, the CDR3 is TGTGCCAGTAGTCTGGGGTATGGCTACACCTTC. It is translated as CASSLGYGYTF.

This chain uses TRBV29-1 with TRBJ2-5; 9 bases map to TRBD1. Germline assignment: CDR1 SQVTM and CDR2 ANQGSEA. V lost 6 bases to trimming and J lost 4 bases; unmatched junction nucleotides: 12. The CDR3 totals 15 residues. This CDR3 is CSVLEWGQGGETQYF. The CDR3 nucleotides read TGCAGCGTCCTTGAATGGGGACAGGGCGGAGAGACCCAGTACTTC.

In its sample, this clone was seen once. The chain uses TRBV6-6 and TRBJ1-6; the D gene is possibly TRBD1 (6 bases). The CDR3 is 15 residues long. Germline lookup yields CDR1 MNHNY and CDR2 SVGAGI (reference sequence). V lost 2 bases and J lost 7, with 12 bases in between. CDR3 nucleotide sequence: TGTGCCAGCAGTTACGGGGGGCGGCGAAATTCACCCCTCCACTTT. This translates into CASSYGGRRNSPLHF.

This chain uses TRBV7-9 with TRBJ1-5; TRBD1 is a possible D gene (5 bases). CDR1 is SEHNR, CDR2 FQNEAQ, per germline (reference sequence). The germline V and J ends were trimmed by 5 bases and 6 bases, with 8 bases remaining between them. This CDR3 has 12 amino acids. CDR3 protein: CASSVGVQPQHF. The CDR3 DNA reads TGTGCCAGCAGCGTAGGGGTTCAGCCCCAGCATTTT.

The chain couples TRBV5-1 to TRBJ2-2; 10 bases line up with TRBD2. V lost 7 bases and J lost 0; bases outside the gene matches: 3. This CDR3 has 15 amino acids. The germline CDR1 and CDR2 sequences are SGHRS and YFSETQ. CDR3 nucleotides: TGCGCCAGCGGAGCGGGGGGGACGAACACCGGGGAGCTGTTTTTT. Amino acids: CASGAGGTNTGELFF.

The J gene is TRBJ2-5, the V gene TRBV28; D not resolved. Looked up from germline, CDR1 is MDHEN and CDR2 is SYDVKM. The CDR3 is made up of 12 amino acids. Between the trimmed V and J ends, which lost 8 bases and 1 base, there was a span of 8 bases. CDR3 DNA: TGTGCCAGCCGGGCTAGCCAAGAGACCCAGTACTTC. As protein: CASRASQETQYF.